The rows below give T cell receptor beta chains drawn from one sample of a study of blood T cell repertoires in COVID-19. The protocol was immunoSEQ multiplex PCR, while the TCRdb copy is restricted to in-frame clones and leaves out a portion. The sample consists of 100,000 to 140,000 clones, around nine tenths of them appearing once. Input material: peripheral blood. The origin of the receptors is a woman between 25 and 40 years old with acute or convalescent COVID-19. The CDR3 runs from the conserved cysteine through the conserved F or W. A D gene is named only where the DNA matches it firmly.

TRBV24-1	.	TRBJ2-2	CATTDSGTGELFF	TGTGCCACCACGGATTCGGGGACCGGGGAGCTGTTTTTT
TRBV15	.	TRBJ1-3	CATSRERYSGNTIYF	TGTGCCACCAGCAGAGAACGGTACTCTGGAAACACCATATATTTT
TRBV30	TRBD1	TRBJ1-2	CAWSVRDRPNYGYTF	TGTGCCTGGAGTGTAAGGGACAGACCTAACTATGGCTACACCTTC
TRBV4-1	.	TRBJ1-2	CASSQVEGGGYGYTF	TGCGCCAGCAGCCAAGTAGAAGGGGGGGGCTATGGCTACACCTTC
TRBV24-1	.	TRBJ2-1	CATSDWGEVHEQFF	TGTGCCACCAGTGACTGGGGGGAGGTGCATGAGCAGTTCTTC
TRBV7-6	.	TRBJ2-7	CASSLGLPSTYEQYF	TGTGCCAGCAGCTTAGGACTCCCCTCAACCTACGAGCAGTACTTC
TRBV19	.	TRBJ1-3	CASRPGHSGNTIYF	TGTGCCAGTAGGCCGGGACACTCTGGAAACACCATATATTTT
TRBV5-1	TRBD1	TRBJ1-2	CASSSGQVNGYTF	TGCGCCAGCAGCTCGGGACAGGTTAACGGCTACACCTTC
TRBV24-1	.	TRBJ2-2	CATSDPDKNTGELFF	TGTGCCACCAGTGACCCGGACAAGAACACCGGGGAGCTGTTTTTT
TRBV13	.	TRBJ1-5	CASSLGTPGNQPQHF	TGTGCCAGCAGCTTAGGAACCCCGGGAAATCAGCCCCAGCATTTT
TRBV11-2	TRBD1	TRBJ1-1	CASSPNNRGTEAFF	TGTGCCAGCAGCCCTAACAACAGGGGGACTGAAGCTTTCTTT
TRBV5-1	TRBD1	TRBJ1-6	CASSPGGSSYNSPLHF	TGCGCCAGCAGCCCAGGGGGGAGCTCCTATAATTCACCCCTCCACTTT
TRBV7-3	.	TRBJ1-1	CASSLVQGTEAFF	TGTGCCAGCAGCTTAGTCCAGGGCACTGAAGCTTTCTTT
TRBV4-2	.	TRBJ1-2	CASSLLPLTGDGYTF	TGTGCCAGCAGCCTCCTACCCCTGACAGGCGATGGCTACACCTTC